The 13 T cell receptor beta chains given below trace back to one sample, sequenced in a study of shared clonotypes between healthy human individuals. The data were produced by immunoSEQ multiplex PCR, yet TCRdb's version contains in-frame clones alone and is incomplete. The data show over 400,000 clones, with about 96% seen just once and around 0.066% held by the top ten. The sequencing input was naive CD4+ T cells sorted from blood. The subset here: CD45RA+ positively selected. The receptors were gathered from a woman aged 25 to 39 in good health.

This clone was observed a handful of times. The rearrangement links TRBV5-6 to TRBJ2-5; D possibly uses TRBD1 or TRBD2 (5 bases each). The J call may be wrong; the DNA end is better matched by TRBJ2-7. The CDR3 has 16 residues. Germline CDR1 reads SGHDT; CDR2 reads YYEEEE. CDR3 bases: TGTGCCAGCAGCCGAGGGTTAGGGACGCAATCCTACGAGCAGTACTTC. It codes for CASSRGLGTQSYEQYF.

The chain combines TRBV4-1 with TRBJ2-5; D could derive from TRBD1 or TRBD2 (5 bases each). The CDR3 is made up of 17 amino acids. V was shortened by 0 bases and J by 5 bases, with 19 bases between the two germline ends. Looked up from germline, CDR1 is MGHRA and CDR2 is YSYEKL. The CDR3 loop is CASSQDTGRRGGETQYF. The CDR3 DNA sequence: TGCGCCAGCAGCCAAGATACGGGTCGAAGGGGCGGGGAGACCCAGTACTTC.

J is TRBJ2-2 and V is TRBV6-1; D not resolved. The CDR3 length is 15 residues. V dropped 3 bases and J dropped 8 bases, with 16 bases sitting between them. Germline CDR1 MNHNS, CDR2 SASEGT. CDR3 bases: TGTGCCAGCAGTGACCACGGTAGCCTCCTGGGGGAGCTGTTTTTT. It codes for CASSDHGSLLGELFF.

The chain recombines TRBV19 with TRBJ1-2; D is unresolved. V lost 4 bases and J 3 bases, leaving 15 bases between the germline ends. From germline, CDR1 is LNHDA and CDR2 SQIVND (reference sequence). The CDR3 runs to 15 residues. The CDR3 region has the DNA TGTGCCAGTAGTAAACAGCCCGGAGATCACTATGGCTACACCTTC. It codes for CASSKQPGDHYGYTF.

This chain's CDR3 is CASSRTGGQPQHF. CDR3 DNA: TGTGCCAGCAGCCGAACCGGAGGGCAGCCCCAGCATTTT. V gene TRBV6-5 combines with J gene TRBJ1-5; D unresolved. CDR3 length: 13 residues. CDR1 and CDR2 from the germline V gene are MNHEY and SVGAGI. The ends were cut back, 6 bases at V and 7 bases at J, with 13 bases in the middle.

This clone is a singleton in its sample. The V gene is TRBV28, the J gene TRBJ2-5; D is possibly TRBD1 or TRBD2 (5 bases each). The J call may be faulty, since TRBJ2-7 better matches the DNA end. The CDR3 length is 14 residues. Germline CDR1 MDHEN, CDR2 SYDVKM. CDR3 sequence (DNA): TGTGCCAGCTGCCACCGGGACGGTTCCTACGAGCAGTACTTC. Its protein product is CASCHRDGSYEQYF.

The chain uses TRBV27 and TRBJ2-3, with 10 bases identical to TRBD2. The ends lost 2 bases at V and 4 bases at J; junction bases unmatched: 6. Looked up from germline, CDR1 is MNHEY and CDR2 is SMNVEV (reference sequence). The CDR3 spans 16 residues. The CDR3 is CASSLITSGISDTQYF. CDR3 DNA: TGTGCCAGCAGTTTAATCACTAGCGGGATATCAGATACGCAGTATTTT.

This chain links TRBV5-1 with TRBJ2-7; D possibly corresponds to TRBD1 (6 bases). Trimming shortened V by 2 bases and J by 5 bases, and 14 bases separated the two germline ends. This CDR3 region has 14 residues. Germline V gives CDR1 SGHRS, CDR2 YFSETQ. Here the CDR3 reads CASSLQGVVDEQYF. The CDR3 nucleotides read TGCGCCAGCAGCTTACAGGGTGTTGTCGACGAGCAGTACTTC.

The chain joins TRBV5-1 to TRBJ1-3; no reliable D call. The CDR3 is 16 residues long. The V gene lost 4 bases and the J gene lost 0 bases, with 14 bases spanning the gap. Germline CDR1 is SGHRS and CDR2 is YFSETQ. The CDR3 bases are TGCGCCAGCAGCCCTGGGTCAACTCTCTCTGGAAACACCATATATTTT. It codes for CASSPGSTLSGNTIYF.

The CDR3 DNA reads TGTGCCAGCAGCCGCCTTGCCGGGACGCTATACAATGAGCAGTTCTTC. Its protein is CASSRLAGTLYNEQFF. The V call is TRBV14, the J call TRBJ2-1; D possibly uses TRBD1 or TRBD2 (5 bases each). Per germline, CDR1 SGHDN and CDR2 FVKESK. V dropped 4 bases and J dropped 4 bases, with 17 bases sitting between them. The CDR3 contains 16 residues.

The V call is TRBV7-6, the J call TRBJ1-5, with D perhaps TRBD1 (5 bases). The CDR3 has 13 amino acids. The germline CDR1 and CDR2 sequences are SGHVS and FNYEAQ. Trimming took off 1 base at V and 4 bases at J, with 5 bases between the two ends. This CDR3 reads CASSLGQNQPQHF. For the CDR3, the DNA is TGTGCCAGCAGCTTAGGACAGAATCAGCCCCAGCATTTT.

Here the CDR3 reads CASSRGLDYGYTF. DNA for the CDR3: TGTGCCAGTAGTAGGGGACTTGACTATGGCTACACCTTC. The chain uses TRBV19 and TRBJ1-2; possible D gene TRBD1, 5 bases. CDR3 size: 13 residues. V was trimmed by 4 bases and J by 3 bases, leaving 9 bases between them. From germline, CDR1 is LNHDA and CDR2 SQIVND (reference sequence).

This clone has only a few counts. The genes are TRBV5-1 and TRBJ1-3, with D hard to call. The CDR3 extends over 14 amino acids. CDR1 and CDR2 from the germline V gene are SGHRS and YFSETQ. V was cut by 4 bases and J by 4 bases, with 12 bases left in between. The CDR3 sequence is CASSPDGGGNTIYF. DNA of the CDR3: TGCGCCAGCAGCCCGGACGGAGGCGGAAACACCATATATTTT.